This T cell receptor (beta chain) was profiled in a study of T cell repertoires and HLA-DP antigens (dated by TCRdb to between 2017 and 2018). For the study in its entirety: The study used an in vitro model of CD4+ T cell alloreactivity in which transduced HeLa cells presented allogeneic HLA-DP. Of the three donors, two were male and one was female, and their ages ranged from the 18-to-29 age band up to the 60-to-69 age band. One alloantigen differed from self by one peptide-binding groove amino acid, whereas the other differed by ten, modelling structurally similar versus dissimilar alloantigens. The average DNA input was roughly 220 ng for sorted CD137+CD4+ samples versus roughly 1,200 ng for pre-culture CD4+ samples. Here is what the overall study found, with its caveats: The naive and memory CD4+ repertoires were not analysed as separate populations. Sorted CD137+ cells showed similar clonality against both alloantigens, at about 0.39, which was much higher than the approximately 0.036 seen in pre-culture samples. Average cumulative frequency of clones undetected before culture was about 35% against one allele and about 51% against the other. The study was limited by having only a few donors, by relying on a non-physiological HeLa antigen-presenting system, and by using total CD4+ responder cells.

The immunoSEQ multiplex PCR, with forward primers for 54 TRBV segments and reverse primers for 13 TRBJ segments, was used to amplify TCRB CDR3 regions. Deep resolution, with a target of about 200,000 T cell genomes, was applied to the sequencing of pre-culture CD4+ samples. Sequencing of amplicons was performed on an Illumina HiSeq System, and 87 bp reads covering the CDR3 were generated. In the source study's methods: PCR and sequencing errors in the reads were corrected, and CDR3 regions were defined by aligning to IMGT reference sequences. Synthetic template pools were used to estimate template counts and unique rearrangement counts. Clonality was calculated as 1 minus Pielou's evenness. The Daley-Smith estimator was used to estimate richness. Repertoire overlap was measured with Morisita's index. A clone counted as low-abundance if it appeared in cultured samples but went undetected in the pre-culture repertoire of the same donor. Held by TCRdb, this immuneACCESS table contains in-frame sequences only and omits some clones. Under half of the omission traces to an unresolved V gene where checked; the cause of the rest is unknown. V and J calls and clone size follow that table, whereas D and trimming were derived from the DNA. This sample gives 90,000 to 130,000 clones in total; 80% to 95% of them show up just once. The biggest ten clones account for 0.25% to 0.3% of the sample.

Regarding this clone: Its antigen is unknown. Base qualities are missing; no much larger clone stands one base away.

Reading from cysteine to phenylalanine, the CDR3 counts 16 amino acids. Solely the CDR3 DNA is kept, with 48 bases framed from the first base. CDR1 and CDR2, per the germline V gene, are MGHRA and YSYEKL. Germline trimming amounts to 5 bases on V and 4 bases on J, with 10 as the count of junction bases outside the gene matches. Magnetic bead negative selection was used to isolate untouched CD4+ T cells from Ficoll-separated PBMC, with an average purity of approximately 98%. Untouched CD4+ T cells were isolated from Ficoll-separated PBMC with magnetic beads, reaching roughly 98% purity with negligible CD8+ contamination. Donors were three healthy blood donors whose buffy coats supplied peripheral blood mononuclear cells. CMV seronegative status was shared by all three donors. Genomic DNA was extracted with the DNeasy Blood & Tissue Kit. TCRB sequencing was performed on genomic DNA from sorted CD137+CD4+ cells and pre-culture CD4+ baseline samples from each subject.

Sequencing used CD4+ T cells from PBMCs. The TCR comes from a woman aged 18-29 years in good health and CMV-seronegative. The chain is made from TRBV4-1 and TRBJ1-3; TRBD1 matches 8 bases in the middle. The DNA reads as follows: TGCGCCAGCAGCTTCGGACAGGGACTAGCCGGAAACACCATATATTTT. Its protein is CASSFGQGLAGNTIYF.